The 3 T cell receptor beta chains given below trace back to one sample, sequenced in a study of CD8 T cells in Susac syndrome. When the RNA was reverse transcribed, random hexamers were used with an input of about 0.5 to 1 ug. Using its own MiXCR run on the immunoSEQ multiplex PCR reads, TCRdb lists one record per CDR3 protein. The sample lists under 550,000 distinct CDR3 sequences, approximately 89% occurring once. Sequenced: CD8+ T cells from PBMCs. The receptor set was obtained from a human donor with multiple sclerosis.

This clonotype appeared a few times. The chain joins TRBV30 to TRBJ1-1, with 7 bases lining up with TRBD1. Germline values: CDR1 GTSNPN, CDR2 SVGIG (reference sequence). The CDR3 is 15 residues long. V shed 2 bases and J 0 bases; nucleotides not matched to a gene: 6. CDR3 sequence (DNA): TGTGCCTGGAGTCCTTGGACAGGAATGAACACTGAAGCTTTCTTT. Translated, it gives CAWSPWTGMNTEAFF.

V and J are TRBV28 and TRBJ2-3; D may be TRBD2 (6 bases). Germline CDR1 and CDR2: MDHEN and SYDVKM. The CDR3 is made up of 16 amino acids. The V gene lost 7 bases and the J gene lost 0 bases, with 17 bases spanning the gap. Here the CDR3 reads CASTSYGTHSTDTQYF. As DNA, the CDR3 is TGTGCCAGCACCTCGTACGGGACTCATAGCACAGATACGCAGTATTTT.

V is TRBV5-1 and J is TRBJ1-1, with 9 bases identical to TRBD1. The length of the CDR3 is 18 residues. Per germline, CDR1 SGHRS and CDR2 YFSETQ. The ends lost 3 bases at V and 3 bases at J; junction bases unmatched: 15. DNA of the CDR3: TGCGCCAGCAGCTCAGGACGGACAGGGGCTACTATCGACACTGAAGCTTTCTTT. Translated: CASSSGRTGATIDTEAFF. Complete variable domain (other parts from reference TRBV5-1 and TRBJ1-1): KAGVTQTPRYLIKTRGQQVTLSCSPISGHRSVSWYQQTPGQGLQFLFEYFSETQRNKGNFPGRFSGRQFSNSRSEMNVSTLELGDSALYLCASSSGRTGATIDTEAFFGQGTRLTVV.